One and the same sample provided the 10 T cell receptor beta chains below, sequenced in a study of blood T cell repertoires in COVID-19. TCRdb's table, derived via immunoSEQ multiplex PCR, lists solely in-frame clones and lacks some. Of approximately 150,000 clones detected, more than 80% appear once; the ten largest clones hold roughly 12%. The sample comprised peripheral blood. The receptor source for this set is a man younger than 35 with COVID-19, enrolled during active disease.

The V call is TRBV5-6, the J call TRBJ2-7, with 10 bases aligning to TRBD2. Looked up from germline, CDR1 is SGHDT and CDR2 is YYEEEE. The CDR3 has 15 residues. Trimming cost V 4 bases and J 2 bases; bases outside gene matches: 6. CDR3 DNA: TGTGCCAGCAGCAACGGACTAGCGGCAGCCTACGAGCAGTACTTC. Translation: CASSNGLAAAYEQYF.

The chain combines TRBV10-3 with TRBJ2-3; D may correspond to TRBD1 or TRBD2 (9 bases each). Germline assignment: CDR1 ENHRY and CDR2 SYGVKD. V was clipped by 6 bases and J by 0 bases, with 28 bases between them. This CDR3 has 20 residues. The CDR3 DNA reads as TGTGCCATCAGGACACCGGGACAGGGACCTAGCGGGGCTAGCACAGATACGCAGTATTTT. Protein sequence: CAIRTPGQGPSGASTDTQYF.

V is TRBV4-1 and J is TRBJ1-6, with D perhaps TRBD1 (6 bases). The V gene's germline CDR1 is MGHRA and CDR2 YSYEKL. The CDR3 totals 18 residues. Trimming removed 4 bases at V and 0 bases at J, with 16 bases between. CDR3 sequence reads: CASSRGTGLSSYNSPLHF. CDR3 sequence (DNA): TGCGCCAGCAGCCGCGGAACAGGGCTCAGCTCCTATAATTCACCCCTCCACTTT.

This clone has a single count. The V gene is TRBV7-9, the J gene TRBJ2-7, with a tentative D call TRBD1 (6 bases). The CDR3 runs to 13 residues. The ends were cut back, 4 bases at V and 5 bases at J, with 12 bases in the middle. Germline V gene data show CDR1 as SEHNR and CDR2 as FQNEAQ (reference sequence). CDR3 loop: CASSWGGGDEQYF. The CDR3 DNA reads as TGTGCCAGCAGCTGGGGTGGGGGCGACGAGCAGTACTTC.

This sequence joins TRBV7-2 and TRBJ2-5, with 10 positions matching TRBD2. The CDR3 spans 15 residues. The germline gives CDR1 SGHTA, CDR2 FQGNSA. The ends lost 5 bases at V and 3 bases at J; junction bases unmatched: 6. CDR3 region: CASSRPSGRKETQYF. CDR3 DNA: TGTGCCAGCAGCCGTCCTAGCGGGAGAAAAGAGACCCAGTACTTC. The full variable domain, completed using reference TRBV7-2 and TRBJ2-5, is GAGVSQSPSNKVTEKGKDVELRCDPISGHTALYWYRQSLGQGLEFLIYFQGNSAPDKSGLPSDRFSAERTGGSVSTLTIQRTQQEDSAVYLCASSRPSGRKETQYFGPGTRLLVL.

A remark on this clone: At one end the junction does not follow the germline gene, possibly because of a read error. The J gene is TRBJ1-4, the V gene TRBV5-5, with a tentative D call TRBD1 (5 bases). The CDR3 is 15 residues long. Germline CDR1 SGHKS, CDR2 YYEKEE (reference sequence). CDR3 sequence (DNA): TGTGCCAGCAGCTGGTGGGGGGTCCCCGAGGAAAAACTGCTTTTT. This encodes CASSWWGVPEEKLLF.

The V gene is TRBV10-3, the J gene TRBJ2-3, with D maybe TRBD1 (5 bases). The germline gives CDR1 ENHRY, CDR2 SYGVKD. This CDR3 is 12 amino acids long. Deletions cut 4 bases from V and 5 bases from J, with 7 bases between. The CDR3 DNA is TGTGCCATCAGTGGACAGCAAGATACGCAGTATTTT. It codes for CAISGQQDTQYF.

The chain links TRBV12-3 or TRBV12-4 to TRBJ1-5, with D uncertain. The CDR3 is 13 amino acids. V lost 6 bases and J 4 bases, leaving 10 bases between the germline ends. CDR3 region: CASRPTLNQPQHF. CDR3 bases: TGTGCCAGCAGGCCGACACTGAATCAGCCCCAGCATTTT.

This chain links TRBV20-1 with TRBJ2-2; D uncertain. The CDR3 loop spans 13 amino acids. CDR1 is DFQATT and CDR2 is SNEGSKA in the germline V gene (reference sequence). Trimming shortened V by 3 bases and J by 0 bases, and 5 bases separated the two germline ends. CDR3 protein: CSASYPNTGELFF. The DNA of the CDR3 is TGCAGTGCTAGTTATCCGAACACCGGGGAGCTGTTTTTT.

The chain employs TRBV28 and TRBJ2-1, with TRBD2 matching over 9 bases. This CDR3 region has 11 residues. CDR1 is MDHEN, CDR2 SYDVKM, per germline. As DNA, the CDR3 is TGTATGGCTAGCGGGAACAATGAGCAGTTCTTC. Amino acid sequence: CMASGNNEQFF.